This TCR beta chain was sequenced in a study of cytomegalovirus exposure and HLA in healthy donors. Study-level findings and limits: A later analysis found that most CMV-associated TCR beta chains appeared HLA-restricted.

V gave up 8 bases and J gave up 1 base, with 11 bases separating them. There are 14 residues in the CDR3. Germline CDR1 reads MDHEN; CDR2 reads SYDVKM. Vbeta (60) and Jbeta (13) primers were used in the PCR. Some clones are missing from TCRdb's copy, which holds only in-frame ones; the method was immunoSEQ multiplex PCR. Of about 160,000 clones listed, roughly 76% were seen once; the top ten hold around 14%. This clone was found a few times. Its target is unknown. Donors counted as nominally healthy when sampled, yet unrecorded immune exposures were likely. Sequencing was done on a sample of PBMCs. The receptor comes from a woman between 50 and 59 years old in good health and CMV-seronegative. V is TRBV28 and J is TRBJ2-2, with a possible D match to TRBD2 (5 bases). The CDR3 coding sequence is TGTGCCAGCGTTTCGGGGAAGAACACCGGGGAGCTGTTTTTT. Protein: CASVSGKNTGELFF.